The 21 T cell receptor beta chains in this list originate from one sample, sequenced in a study of human T cells and chemical hapten exposure. In TCRdb, the RACE reads were re-called with MiXCR into one record per CDR3 protein. The table lists around 50,000 distinct CDR3 sequences, 7.5% to 10% of them singletons. Time point here: patch test 1, 2 weeks after DPC sensitization. The treatment here: therapeutic diphenylcyclopropenone sensitization with weekly scalp DPC. The input for sequencing was whole blood, taken in connection with sensitization to the hapten diphenylcyclopropenone (DPC). The receptors derive from a woman aged 40 to 49 with alopecia areata. Some clones in this sample may be carry-over from other donors' samples.

This clonotype was detected many times. The V call is TRBV7-2, the J call TRBJ2-1; D unresolved. Germline V gene sequence: CDR1 SGHTA, CDR2 FQGNSA. Between the trimmed V and J ends, which lost 3 bases and 7 bases, there was a span of 13 bases. This CDR3 has 14 residues. The DNA of the CDR3 is TGTGCCAGCAGCTTTCCCGGAAGACGTAATGAGCAGTTCTTC. Translating gives CASSFPGRRNEQFF.

This chain connects TRBV12-3 or TRBV12-4 to TRBJ2-2; D is perhaps TRBD2 (7 bases). The germline V and J ends were trimmed by 6 bases and 2 bases, with 22 bases remaining between them. This CDR3 contains 18 residues. The CDR3 is CASRVTQGRVGNTGELFF. The CDR3 nucleotides are TGTGCCAGCAGGGTCACCCAGGGGAGGGTCGGCAACACCGGGGAGCTGTTTTTT.

There are many counts of this clonotype. The chain is built from TRBV5-1 and TRBJ2-1, with TRBD2 matching over 7 bases. CDR3 size: 16 residues. V shed 4 bases and J 2 bases; nucleotides not matched to a gene: 9. From germline, CDR1 is SGHRS and CDR2 YFSETQ. The CDR3 protein is CASSPARSGTYNEQFF. The CDR3 DNA reads as TGCGCCAGCAGCCCGGCGAGGAGCGGGACCTACAATGAGCAGTTCTTC.

This clonotype was seen repeatedly, ten times or more. This chain uses TRBV10-3 with TRBJ2-7; D might be TRBD1 (5 bases). This CDR3 spans 14 amino acids. Trimming removed 6 bases from V and 0 bases from J, with 12 bases in between. Germline CDR1 is ENHRY and CDR2 is SYGVKD. CDR3 residues: CAIRSRDSSYEQYF. In nucleotides, the CDR3 is TGTGCCATCAGGAGCAGGGATAGCTCCTACGAGCAGTACTTC.

This clonotype appeared many times. The chain employs TRBV30 and TRBJ2-7, with 8 nucleotides matching TRBD2. The trim removed 8 bases at V and 3 bases at J, leaving 9 bases unmatched. Germline V gene lookup returns CDR1 GTSNPN and CDR2 SVGIG (reference sequence). The CDR3 has 13 residues. The CDR3: CAGTSGALYEQYF. In DNA form, the CDR3 reads TGTGCCGGCACTAGCGGAGCACTCTACGAGCAGTACTTC.

The gene calls are TRBV30 and TRBJ1-2; unclear D gene. From germline, CDR1 is GTSNPN and CDR2 SVGIG (reference sequence). Trimming removed 0 bases at V and 4 bases at J, with 6 bases between. There are 12 residues in the CDR3. As DNA, the CDR3 is TGTGCCTGGAGTGTACCCGGCTATGGCTACACCTTC. It codes for CAWSVPGYGYTF.

This clonotype was recorded many times. This chain links TRBV4-2 with TRBJ1-4; 7 bases match TRBD1. Trimming took 1 base from V and 6 from J; bases not matched to a gene: 8. The CDR3 contains 16 residues. CDR1 and CDR2 (germline): LGHNA, YNFKEQ. The CDR3 DNA reads TGTGCCAGCAGCCAAGTAGGAAAGGGGGCTTATGAAAAACTGTTTTTT. Translated, it gives CASSQVGKGAYEKLFF.

This clonotype was observed a few times. The CDR3 spells CASSSRGGGYNEQFF. The CDR3 coding sequence is TGTGCCAGCAGCTCCCGGGGGGGCGGCTACAATGAGCAGTTCTTC. V and J are TRBV14 and TRBJ2-1, with TRBD2 identical over 8 bases. With V trimmed by 5 bases and J by 3 bases, 6 bases remained unmatched. CDR1 is SGHDN and CDR2 is FVKESK in the germline V gene. The CDR3 extends over 15 amino acids.

This clonotype was counted at least ten times. The chain employs TRBV9 and TRBJ2-6, with a possible D match to TRBD1 (5 bases). The V end lost 0 bases, the J end lost 0 bases, and 7 bases lay between the germline ends. CDR1 SGDLS and CDR2 YYNGEE come from the germline V gene. This CDR3 has 16 amino acids. Written as DNA, the CDR3 is TGTGCCAGCAGCGTAGTAAGGGGCTCTGGGGCCAACGTCCTGACTTTC. It codes for CASSVVRGSGANVLTF.

This chain uses TRBV11-1 with TRBJ2-2; D is uncertain. This CDR3 region has 15 residues. Trimming cost V 6 bases and J 0 bases, with 11 bases left between them. Germline V gene lookup returns CDR1 SGHAT and CDR2 FQDESV (reference sequence). CDR3 in DNA: TGTGCCAGCAGGGCGGAGACCACGAACACCGGGGAGCTGTTTTTT. This codes for CASRAETTNTGELFF.

This clonotype was recorded at least ten times. This chain links TRBV11-2 with TRBJ2-1; D may be TRBD1 (7 bases). V was shortened by 5 bases and J by 7 bases, with 15 bases between the two germline ends. This CDR3 has 14 residues. Germline lookup yields CDR1 SGHAT and CDR2 FQNNGV. The CDR3 loop reads CASSPRTGGNEQFF. For the CDR3, the DNA is TGTGCCAGCAGCCCGCGGACAGGAGGGAATGAGCAGTTCTTC.

This clonotype was detected a few times. The J gene is TRBJ2-7, the V gene TRBV6-2 or TRBV6-3; D is unclear. The germline CDR1 and CDR2 sequences are MNHEY and SVGEGT. V lost 6 bases and J lost 2, with 11 bases in between. The CDR3 is 13 amino acids. This chain's CDR3 is CASRLDGTYEQYF. Written as DNA, the CDR3 is TGTGCCAGCAGGTTGGACGGCACCTACGAGCAGTACTTC.

This chain joins TRBV5-6 and TRBJ2-5, with 8 bases identical to TRBD2. The CDR3 is made up of 14 amino acids. The trim removed 5 bases at V and 4 bases at J, leaving 7 bases unmatched. Germline assignment: CDR1 SGHDT and CDR2 YYEEEE. For the CDR3, the DNA is TGTGCCAGCAGTTCTACCGGGACTAGAGAGACCCAGTACTTC. This codes for CASSSTGTRETQYF.

This clonotype has at least ten counts. The chain carries TRBV6-5 and TRBJ2-2, with a possible D match to TRBD1 (5 bases). Germline CDR1 is MNHEY and CDR2 is SVGAGI. CDR3 length: 15 residues. V dropped 6 bases and J dropped 4 bases, with 15 bases sitting between them. The CDR3 sequence is CASRGAVVGTGELFF. CDR3 in DNA: TGTGCCAGCAGAGGGGCAGTGGTCGGCACCGGGGAGCTGTTTTTT.

The CDR3 DNA sequence: TGCGCCAGCAGCCCCGACAGGAAAGAAAAACTGTTTTTT. This codes for CASSPDRKEKLFF. V is TRBV5-1 and J is TRBJ1-4, with D maybe TRBD1 (6 bases). V was pared by 4 bases and J by 8 bases, with 12 bases between. The CDR3 totals 13 residues. CDR1 SGHRS and CDR2 YFSETQ come from the germline V gene. The full variable domain, its missing parts supplied by reference TRBV5-1 and TRBJ1-4, is KAGVTQTPRYLIKTRGQQVTLSCSPISGHRSVSWYQQTPGQGLQFLFEYFSETQRNKGNFPGRFSGRQFSNSRSEMNVSTLELGDSALYLCASSPDRKEKLFFGSGTQLSVL.

This chain joins TRBV9 and TRBJ2-7; tentative D call: TRBD1 (6 bases). The CDR3 is made up of 13 amino acids. V was trimmed by 3 bases and J by 2 bases, leaving 9 bases between them. Germline lookup yields CDR1 SGDLS and CDR2 YYNGEE. CDR3 protein: CASSAQGAYEQYF. Here the CDR3 DNA reads TGTGCCAGCAGCGCACAGGGTGCCTACGAGCAGTACTTC.

The sample holds a few counts of this clonotype. The chain has TRBV11-2 and TRBJ2-2, with unresolved D. With 5 bases removed from V and 4 bases from J, the gap between germline ends came to 17 bases. CDR1 is SGHAT, CDR2 FQNNGV, per germline. The CDR3 is 16 residues long. The CDR3 protein is CASSLQHSITTGELFF. The CDR3 bases are TGTGCCAGCAGCCTACAGCATTCTATTACCACCGGGGAGCTGTTTTTT.

The V call is TRBV7-9, the J call TRBJ2-2; 11 bases map to TRBD2. Germline V gene data show CDR1 as SEHNR and CDR2 as FQNEAQ (reference sequence). There are 17 residues in the CDR3. V shed 5 bases and J 4 bases; nucleotides not matched to a gene: 9. CDR3 sequence: CASSTWTSGPGTGELFF. The CDR3 nucleotides are TGTGCCAGCAGCACCTGGACTAGCGGGCCGGGCACCGGGGAGCTGTTTTTT.

This clonotype was recorded at least ten times. The genes are TRBV7-6 and TRBJ2-7, with no clear D. Germline loops: CDR1 SGHVS, CDR2 FNYEAQ. CDR3 size: 14 residues. V dropped 5 bases and J dropped 6 bases, with 17 bases sitting between them. CDR3 DNA sequence: TGTGCCAGCAGCCCTCCCGGGTACGCCGGCGAGCAGTACTTC. Its translation is CASSPPGYAGEQYF.

This clonotype came up many times. The chain carries TRBV2 and TRBJ2-1; 11 bases match TRBD2. The CDR3 is 15 residues long. From germline, CDR1 is SNHLY and CDR2 FYNNEI. V lost 6 bases to trimming and J lost 9 bases; unmatched junction nucleotides: 10. DNA of the CDR3: TGTGCCAGCAGGAGTAGCGGGGGGGCCCTCGGTGAGCAGTTCTTC. Its translation is CASRSSGGALGEQFF.

This clonotype showed up many times. This chain connects TRBV5-4 to TRBJ2-2; 14 nucleotides align to TRBD2. With V trimmed by 4 bases and J by 5 bases, 7 bases remained unmatched. The CDR3 sequence is 17 residues long. The germline CDR1 and CDR2 sequences are SGHNT and YYREEE (reference sequence). The CDR3 sequence is CASSPGLAGEKTGELFF. As DNA, the CDR3 is TGTGCCAGCAGCCCGGGACTAGCGGGGGAAAAGACCGGGGAGCTGTTTTTT.